This T cell receptor (beta chain) comes out of a study of T cells in Graves' hyperthyroidism and ophthalmopathy. For the diagnoses, clinical symptoms, serum thyroxine and TRAb, thyroid ultrasound and orbital computed tomography were used. Findings of the study overall: In the analysis, a 13 V-J model separated ophthalmopathy from stable hyperthyroidism. Before onset, by a median of about seven months, the model predicted ophthalmopathy.

Amplification yielded TCR beta CDR3 regions, with RNA transcripts as the source. TCR CDR3 regions were first amplified by RT-PCR with HTBI primers. TCRdb passed the multiplex PCR reads through MiXCR, listing each CDR3 protein once. The profile covers hundreds of thousands of distinct CDR3 sequences, with 45% appearing a single time and less than 8.5% taken by the ten largest. This clonotype was found a few times. Its target is not known. Germline V gene sequence: CDR1 MNHNS, CDR2 SASEGT. The CDR3 totals 15 residues. V was trimmed by 3 bases and J by 0 bases, leaving 9 bases between them. This sequence was found in an adult man with Graves' disease, either hyperthyroidism or ophthalmopathy (not recorded which). Sequenced input: peripheral blood or thyroid tissue (not recorded which). The chain joins TRBV6-1 to TRBJ1-5; no reliable D call. Written as DNA, the CDR3 is TGTGCCAGCAGTGAGTTCATCCATAGCAATCAGCCCCAGCATTTT. Translating gives CASSEFIHSNQPQHF.